What follows describes a single T cell receptor beta chain. Libraries were prepared by immunoSEQ multiplex PCR; TCRdb keeps only in-frame clonotypes and omits some of them. The table has about 51,000 clones, about 92% seen once. This sample was taken from a study of T cell changes during pregnancy in multiple sclerosis. The source was CD4+ T cells from peripheral blood mononuclear cells, collected in the third trimester of pregnancy. The clonotype originates from a female donor with multiple sclerosis, enrolled in a pregnancy study.

The CDR3 sequence: CASSPGGQGYEQYF. The CDR3 region has the DNA TGTGCCAGCAGCCCCGGGGGTCAAGGGTACGAGCAGTACTTC. This chain uses TRBV5-4 with TRBJ2-7; a weak D match, TRBD2 (6 bases). There are 14 residues in the CDR3. Trimming removed 4 bases from V and 4 bases from J, with 15 bases in between. In germline, CDR1 is SGHNT, CDR2 YYREEE (reference sequence).